This TCR beta chain derives from a study of T cells expressing NK-cell markers. Study-wide context: Researchers got TCR beta repertoires out of sorted CD3+CD56+NKG2C+, CD3+CD56+NKG2C- and CD3+CD56-NKG2C+ T cells.

For this clonotype: Its antigen is currently unknown.

The V gene's germline CDR1 is MGHRA and CDR2 YSYEKL. The CDR3 is 15 amino acids. TCRdb reworked the 5' RACE reads into one entry per CDR3 protein, no DNA. Across about 450,000 distinct CDR3 sequences, the top ten clones capture 7.3% of the sample. General study points: Evidence did not settle whether expanded NKG2C+ T cell clones targeted HCMV. Of CD8+ T cells, 1.0-7.0% belonged to dominant NKG2C+ clonotypes in six or seven donors.

The clonotype was recovered from a woman aged 18 to 75 in good health. The sequencing sample was made of blood T cells: a sorted CD56 or NKG2C T cell subset, CD4+ or CD8+ T cells, or bulk PBMC T cells (not recorded which). The rearrangement uses TRBV4-1 and TRBJ2-5; TCRdb selects TRBD1, and the lack of DNA leaves this call unchecked. The CDR3 region is CASSQEGTVQETQYF.